One and the same sample provided the 9 T cell receptor beta chains below, sequenced in a study of T cell responses to AZD1222 COVID-19 vaccine. Clones were read by immunoSEQ multiplex PCR, and TCRdb kept only the in-frame ones, dropping some. The repertoire includes approximately 160,000 clones, 92% of them detected once, and under 1.2% sits in the top ten. Source: peripheral blood, taken 28 days after the second AZD1222 dose. The receptors were gathered from an adult who received the AZD1222 COVID-19 vaccine.

The chain's CDR3 is CASSFRLAGGYNEQFF. The CDR3 nucleotides are TGTGCCAGCAGCTTCCGACTAGCGGGGGGCTACAATGAGCAGTTCTTC. The V and J genes are TRBV5-5 and TRBJ2-1; 13 positions match TRBD2. Germline values: CDR1 SGHKS, CDR2 YYEKEE (reference sequence). The V and J ends lost 2 bases and 3 bases, in that order; junction bases with no gene match: 2. The CDR3 loop spans 16 amino acids.

This chain links TRBV6-6 with TRBJ1-1, with 7 bases aligning to TRBD1. The CDR3 has 13 residues. The V gene end was trimmed by 5 bases and the J gene end by 5 bases; junction bases not matched to a gene: 5. The germline V gene encodes CDR1 MNHNY and CDR2 SVGAGI (reference sequence). The CDR3 nucleotides are TGTGCCAGCAGTAACCGACAGGGTACTGAAGCTTTCTTT. Translating gives CASSNRQGTEAFF.

In its sample, this clone was seen once. The J gene is TRBJ1-1, the V gene TRBV30, with D unresolved. Germline CDR1 reads GTSNPN; CDR2 reads SVGIG (reference sequence). The CDR3 consists of 12 residues. V dropped 5 bases and J dropped 5 bases, with 12 bases sitting between them. CDR3 bases: TGTGCCTGGGAGGGATTTAGGACTGAAGCTTTCTTT. This encodes CAWEGFRTEAFF.

The chain recombines TRBV30 with TRBJ1-1; the D gene is possibly TRBD1 (5 bases). The CDR3 runs 12 residues. The V gene's germline CDR1 is GTSNPN and CDR2 SVGIG (reference sequence). Trimming took off 5 bases at V and 4 bases at J, with 11 bases between the two ends. CDR3: CAWGGDGTEAFF. DNA for the CDR3: TGTGCCTGGGGGGGGGATGGCACTGAAGCTTTCTTT.

The V gene is TRBV5-5, the J gene TRBJ1-1, with D possibly being TRBD1 (6 bases). The germline CDR1 and CDR2 sequences are SGHKS and YYEKEE (reference sequence). This CDR3 is 15 amino acids long. V was trimmed by 3 bases and J by 4 bases, leaving 16 bases between them. CDR3: CASSWRGGPGTEAFF. The CDR3 DNA follows: TGTGCCAGCAGCTGGCGAGGGGGGCCGGGCACTGAAGCTTTCTTT. Based on the CDR3 plus reference TRBV5-5 and TRBJ1-1, the full variable domain is DAGVTQSPTHLIKTRGQQVTLRCSPISGHKSVSWYQQVLGQGPQFIFQYYEKEERGRGNFPDRFSARQFPNYSSELNVNALLLGDSALYLCASSWRGGPGTEAFFGQGTRLTVV.

The rearrangement links TRBV6-1 to TRBJ2-7, with 8 bases fitting TRBD1. Trimming took 4 bases from V and 3 from J; bases not matched to a gene: 14. The CDR3 runs to 17 residues. Germline CDR1 is MNHNS and CDR2 is SASEGT. The CDR3 DNA is TGTGCCAGCAGTGGGAAGGATAAGAGACAGGGGTACTACGAGCAGTACTTC. Translated: CASSGKDKRQGYYEQYF.

This chain uses TRBV6-6 with TRBJ1-5; TRBD1 matches at 7 bases. The CDR3 is 13 amino acids. The V and J ends lost 8 bases and 3 bases, in that order; junction bases with no gene match: 4. Germline assignment: CDR1 MNHNY and CDR2 SVGAGI (reference sequence). CDR3 nucleotide sequence: TGTGCCAGCTCGGGACAGTTCAATCAGCCCCAGCATTTT. Translation gives CASSGQFNQPQHF.

In its sample, this clone was seen a few times. The CDR3 sequence is CAWSGGRLSNEKLFF. In DNA form, the CDR3 reads TGTGCCTGGAGTGGGGGGAGGCTTTCTAATGAAAAACTGTTTTTT. The chain uses TRBV30 and TRBJ1-4, with TRBD1 as a possible D gene (5 bases). Germline V gives CDR1 GTSNPN, CDR2 SVGIG (reference sequence). The CDR3 contains 15 residues. V lost 1 base to trimming and J lost 3 bases, with 12 bases between them.

This clone was recorded only once. The V call is TRBV6-5, the J call TRBJ2-7; a possible D gene is TRBD1 (6 bases). The CDR3 consists of 12 residues. CDR1 is MNHEY and CDR2 is SVGAGI in the germline V gene. V was pared by 4 bases and J by 12 bases, with 16 bases between. The DNA for the CDR3 is TGTGCCAGCAGTTCCCCAGGGGTTGGGTTGTACTTC. Translation: CASSSPGVGLYF.